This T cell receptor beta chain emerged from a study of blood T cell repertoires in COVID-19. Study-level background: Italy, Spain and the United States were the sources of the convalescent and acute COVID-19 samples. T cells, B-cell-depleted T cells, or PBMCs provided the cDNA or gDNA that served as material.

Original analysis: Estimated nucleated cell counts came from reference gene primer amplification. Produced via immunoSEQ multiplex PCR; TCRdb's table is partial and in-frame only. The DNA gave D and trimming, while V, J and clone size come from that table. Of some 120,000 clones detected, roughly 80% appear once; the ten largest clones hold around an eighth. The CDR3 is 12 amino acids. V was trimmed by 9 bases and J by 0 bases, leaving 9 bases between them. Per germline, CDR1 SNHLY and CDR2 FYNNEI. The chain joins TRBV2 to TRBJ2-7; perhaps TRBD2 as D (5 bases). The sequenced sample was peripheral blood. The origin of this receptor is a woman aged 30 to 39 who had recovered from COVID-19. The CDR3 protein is CASSGYSYEQYF. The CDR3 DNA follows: TGTGCCAGTTCGGGGTACTCCTACGAGCAGTACTTC.